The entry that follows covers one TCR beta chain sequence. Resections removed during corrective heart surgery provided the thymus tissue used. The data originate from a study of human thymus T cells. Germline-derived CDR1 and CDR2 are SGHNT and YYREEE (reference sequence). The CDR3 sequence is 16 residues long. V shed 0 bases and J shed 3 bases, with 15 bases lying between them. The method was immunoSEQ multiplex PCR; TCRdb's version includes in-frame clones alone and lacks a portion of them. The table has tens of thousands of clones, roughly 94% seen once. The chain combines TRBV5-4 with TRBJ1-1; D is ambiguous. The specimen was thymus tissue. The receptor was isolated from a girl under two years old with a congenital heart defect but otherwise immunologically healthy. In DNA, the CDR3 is TGTGCCAGCAGCTTGGGGGCAAGAGGAGGTGACACTGAAGCTTTCTTT. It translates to CASSLGARGGDTEAFF.